The clone carrying this T cell receptor (beta chain) was detected a few times. This record comes from a study of regulatory T cells in long-lasting Graves disease. HTBI primers from iRepertoire and Arm-PCR of CDR3 regions yielded the TCR beta libraries. TCRdb passed the multiplex PCR reads through MiXCR, listing each CDR3 protein once. Counted here are 400,000 to 500,000 distinct CDR3 sequences, less than 15% occurring once; the ten biggest clones make up around a sixth. Time point in this sample: newly diagnosed GD, antithyroid drugs for less than 3 months. The TCR library was made from RNA extracted from PBMCs. Germline V CDR1 and CDR2: KGHDR, SFDVKD. V shed 2 bases and J shed 1 base, with 13 bases lying between them. This CDR3 is built from 16 residues. The same sample was also studied in work on T cells in Graves' hyperthyroidism and ophthalmopathy. As that report states: The HTBI primer set served for first-round RT-PCR of the TCR CDR3. Blood shared most expanded thyroid clonotypes above 0.001.

Material: peripheral blood mononuclear cells (PBMCs), obtained at new diagnosis, from a patient treated with antithyroid drugs. The TCR comes from a woman in her forties or fifties with Graves disease. V usage is TRBV24-1 and J usage is TRBJ2-5; D unclear. The CDR3 region has the DNA TGTGCCACCAGTGATTCGACGGCCGGTTCCCAAGAGACCCAGTACTTC. Protein sequence: CATSDSTAGSQETQYF.